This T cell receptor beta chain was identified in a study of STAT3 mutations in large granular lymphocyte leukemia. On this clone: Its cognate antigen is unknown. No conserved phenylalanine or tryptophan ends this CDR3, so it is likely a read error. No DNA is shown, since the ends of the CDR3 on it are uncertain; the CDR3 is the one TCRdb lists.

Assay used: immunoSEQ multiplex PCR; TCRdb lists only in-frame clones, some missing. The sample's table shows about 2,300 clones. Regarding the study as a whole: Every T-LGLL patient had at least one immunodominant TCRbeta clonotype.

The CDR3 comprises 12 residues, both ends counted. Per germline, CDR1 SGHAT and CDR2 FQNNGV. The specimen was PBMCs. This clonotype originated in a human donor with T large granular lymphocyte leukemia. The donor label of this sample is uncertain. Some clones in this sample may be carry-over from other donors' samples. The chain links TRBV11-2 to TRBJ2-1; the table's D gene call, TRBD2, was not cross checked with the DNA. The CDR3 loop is CASSMGTSGRDE.